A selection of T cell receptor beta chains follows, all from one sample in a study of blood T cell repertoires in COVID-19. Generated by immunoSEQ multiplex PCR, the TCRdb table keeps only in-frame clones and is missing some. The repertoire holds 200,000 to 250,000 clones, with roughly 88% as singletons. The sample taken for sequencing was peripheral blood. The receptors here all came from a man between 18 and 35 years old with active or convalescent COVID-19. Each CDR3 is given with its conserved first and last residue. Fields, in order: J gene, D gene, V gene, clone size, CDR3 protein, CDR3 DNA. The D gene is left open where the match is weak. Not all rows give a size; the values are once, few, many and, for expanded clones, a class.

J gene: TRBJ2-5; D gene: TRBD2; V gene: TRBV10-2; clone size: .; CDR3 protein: CASSAIGLAGLQETQYF; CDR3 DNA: TGCGCCAGCAGTGCTATTGGTCTAGCGGGGCTCCAAGAGACCCAGTACTTC
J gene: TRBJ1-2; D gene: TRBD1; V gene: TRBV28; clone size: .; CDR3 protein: CASSLGGETGGGIGYTF; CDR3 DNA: TGTGCCAGCAGTTTAGGCGGCGAGACAGGGGGCGGAATTGGCTACACCTTC
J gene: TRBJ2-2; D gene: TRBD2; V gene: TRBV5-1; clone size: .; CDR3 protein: CASSSTAGGYTGELFF; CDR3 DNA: TGCGCCAGCAGCTCTACGGCGGGAGGTTACACCGGGGAGCTGTTTTTT
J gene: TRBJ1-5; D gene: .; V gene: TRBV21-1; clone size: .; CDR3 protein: CASSRKPHGDRGEPQHF; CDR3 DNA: TGTGCCAGCAGCCGGAAACCTCACGGGGACAGGGGGGAGCCCCAGCATTTT
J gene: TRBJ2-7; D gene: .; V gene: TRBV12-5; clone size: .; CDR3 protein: CASGLAGSYEQYF; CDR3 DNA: TGTGCTAGTGGTTTGGCAGGCTCCTACGAGCAGTACTTC
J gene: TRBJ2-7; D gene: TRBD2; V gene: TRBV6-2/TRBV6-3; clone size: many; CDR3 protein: CASSWDILNTSGIYEQYF; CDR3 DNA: TGTGCCAGCAGTTGGGACATTCTAAACACTAGCGGGATCTACGAGCAGTACTTC
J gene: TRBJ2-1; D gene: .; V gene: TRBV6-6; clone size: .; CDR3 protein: CASSYSIEAAYNEQFF; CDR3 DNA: TGTGCCAGCAGTTATTCTATCGAGGCAGCTTACAATGAGCAGTTCTTC
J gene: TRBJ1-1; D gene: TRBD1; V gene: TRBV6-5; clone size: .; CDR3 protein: CASRGTGPNTEAFF; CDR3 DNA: TGTGCCAGCAGGGGGACAGGGCCGAACACTGAAGCTTTCTTT
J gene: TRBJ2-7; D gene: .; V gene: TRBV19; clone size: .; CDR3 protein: CASSPSGGYEQYF; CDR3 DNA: TGTGCCAGTAGTCCCTCCGGGGGTTACGAGCAGTACTTC
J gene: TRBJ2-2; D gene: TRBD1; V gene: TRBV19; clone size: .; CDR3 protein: CASTDGQGGTGELFF; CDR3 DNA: TGTGCCAGTACCGATGGACAGGGTGGCACCGGGGAGCTGTTTTTT
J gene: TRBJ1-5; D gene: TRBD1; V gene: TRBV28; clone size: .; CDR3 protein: CASSPQGAKQPQHF; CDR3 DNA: TGTGCCAGCAGTCCCCAGGGGGCGAAGCAGCCCCAGCATTTT
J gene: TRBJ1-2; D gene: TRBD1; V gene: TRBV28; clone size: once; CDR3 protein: CASSLQGAWGYTF; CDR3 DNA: TGTGCCAGCAGTTTACAGGGGGCTTGGGGCTACACCTTC
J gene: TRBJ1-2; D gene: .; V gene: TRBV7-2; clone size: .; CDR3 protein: CASSLSQLDNYGYTF; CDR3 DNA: TGTGCCAGCAGCTTATCCCAGCTAGATAACTATGGCTACACCTTC
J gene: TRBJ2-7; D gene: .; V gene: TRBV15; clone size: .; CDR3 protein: CATSRWIEGGEQYF; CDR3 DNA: TGTGCCACCAGCAGATGGATCGAGGGCGGCGAGCAGTACTTC
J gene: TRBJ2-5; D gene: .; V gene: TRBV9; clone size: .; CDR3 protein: CASSGAGGSQTQYF; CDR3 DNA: TGTGCCAGCAGCGGGGCAGGGGGGTCACAGACCCAGTACTTC
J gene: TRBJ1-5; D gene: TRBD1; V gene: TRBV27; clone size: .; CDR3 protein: CASSLDGTVIQPQHF; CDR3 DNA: TGTGCCAGCAGCCTGGATGGGACAGTTATTCAGCCCCAGCATTTT
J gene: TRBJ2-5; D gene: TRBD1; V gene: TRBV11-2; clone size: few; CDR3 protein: CASSLDRERGRQETQYF; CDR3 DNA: TGTGCCAGCAGCTTAGATAGAGAAAGGGGGCGACAAGAGACCCAGTACTTC
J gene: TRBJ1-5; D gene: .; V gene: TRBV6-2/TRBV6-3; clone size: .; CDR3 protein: CASSFSQGQPQHF; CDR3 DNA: TGTGCCAGCAGTTTTTCCCAGGGGCAGCCCCAGCATTTT
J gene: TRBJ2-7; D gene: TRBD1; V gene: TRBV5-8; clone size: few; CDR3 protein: CASSLGDSTSYEQYF; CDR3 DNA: TGTGCCAGCAGCTTAGGGGACAGTACGTCCTACGAGCAGTACTTC
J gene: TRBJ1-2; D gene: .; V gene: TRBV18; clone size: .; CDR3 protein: CASSPTGFGYTF; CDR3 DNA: TGTGCCAGCTCACCAACAGGGTTTGGCTACACCTTC
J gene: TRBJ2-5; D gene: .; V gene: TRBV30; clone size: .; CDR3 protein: CAWTRGYSETQYF; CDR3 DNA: TGTGCCTGGACCAGGGGATACAGCGAGACCCAGTACTTC
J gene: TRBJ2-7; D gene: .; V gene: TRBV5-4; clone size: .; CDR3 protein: CASSLAGVFTEQYF; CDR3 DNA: TGTGCCAGCAGCTTGGCTGGAGTCTTCACGGAGCAGTACTTC
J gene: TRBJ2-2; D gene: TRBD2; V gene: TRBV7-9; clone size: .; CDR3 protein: CASSPRFTLAGVPGELFF; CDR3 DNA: TGTGCCAGCAGCCCACGCTTTACGCTAGCGGGAGTACCCGGGGAGCTGTTTTTT
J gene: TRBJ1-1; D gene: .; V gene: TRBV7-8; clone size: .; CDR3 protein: CASRPGWANTEAFF; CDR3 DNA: TGTGCCAGCAGGCCAGGGTGGGCAAACACTGAAGCTTTCTTT
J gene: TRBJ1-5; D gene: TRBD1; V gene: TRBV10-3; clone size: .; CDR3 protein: CAISQDRGSNQPQHF; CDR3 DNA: TGTGCCATCAGTCAAGACAGGGGGAGCAATCAGCCCCAGCATTTT
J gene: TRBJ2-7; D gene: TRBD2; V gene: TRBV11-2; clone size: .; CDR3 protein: CASSSEGTSGSIGDEQYF; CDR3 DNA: TGTGCCAGCAGCTCGGAGGGAACTAGCGGGAGTATAGGGGACGAGCAGTACTTC
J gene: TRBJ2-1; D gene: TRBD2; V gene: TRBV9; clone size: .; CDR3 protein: CASSVIGLAGVEQFF; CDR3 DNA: TGTGCCAGCAGCGTTATAGGACTAGCGGGAGTTGAGCAGTTCTTC
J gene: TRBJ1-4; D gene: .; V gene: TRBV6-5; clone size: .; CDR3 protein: CASKQGNEKLFF; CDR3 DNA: TGTGCCAGCAAGCAGGGTAATGAAAAACTGTTTTTT
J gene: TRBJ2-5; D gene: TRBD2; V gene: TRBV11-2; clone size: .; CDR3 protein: CASSHGTSGRILKTQYF; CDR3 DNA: TGTGCCAGCAGCCACGGGACTAGCGGGAGGATATTGAAGACCCAGTACTTC
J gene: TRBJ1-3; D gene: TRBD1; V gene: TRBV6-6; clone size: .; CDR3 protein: CASSYATGVGNTIYF; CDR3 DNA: TGTGCCAGCAGTTACGCGACAGGGGTCGGAAACACCATATATTTT
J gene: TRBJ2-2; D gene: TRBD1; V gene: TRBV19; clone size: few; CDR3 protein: CASFNRRGPAGELFF; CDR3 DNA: TGTGCCAGCTTTAACAGAAGGGGGCCGGCCGGGGAGCTGTTTTTT
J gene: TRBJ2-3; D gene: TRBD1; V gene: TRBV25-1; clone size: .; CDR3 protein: CASRQGALGDTQYF; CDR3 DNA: TGTGCCAGCAGGCAGGGGGCCTTGGGAGATACGCAGTATTTT
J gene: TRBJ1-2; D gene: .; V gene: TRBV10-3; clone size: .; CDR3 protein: CAISALRENGYTF; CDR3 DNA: TGTGCCATCAGTGCCCTCCGGGAGAATGGCTACACCTTC
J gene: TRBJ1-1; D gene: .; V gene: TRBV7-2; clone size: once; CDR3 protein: CASSFPYSGTEAFF; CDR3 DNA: TGTGCCAGCAGCTTCCCATATTCGGGGACTGAAGCTTTCTTT
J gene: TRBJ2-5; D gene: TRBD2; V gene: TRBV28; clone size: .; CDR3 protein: CASTTSALGGETQYF; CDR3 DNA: TGTGCCAGCACCACTAGCGCTCTGGGGGGAGAGACCCAGTACTTC
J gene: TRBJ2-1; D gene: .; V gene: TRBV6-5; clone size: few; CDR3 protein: CASDPTGFGYNEQFF; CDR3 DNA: TGTGCCAGCGACCCCACAGGGTTCGGGTACAATGAGCAGTTCTTC
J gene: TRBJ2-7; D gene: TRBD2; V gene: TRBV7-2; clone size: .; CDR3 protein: CASSTTLAGVRLAYEQYF; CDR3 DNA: TGTGCCAGCAGCACCACACTAGCGGGAGTCCGCCTCGCCTACGAGCAGTACTTC
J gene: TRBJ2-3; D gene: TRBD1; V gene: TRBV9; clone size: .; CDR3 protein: CASSSGQGSTDTQYF; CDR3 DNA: TGTGCCAGCAGCTCCGGACAGGGTAGCACAGATACGCAGTATTTT
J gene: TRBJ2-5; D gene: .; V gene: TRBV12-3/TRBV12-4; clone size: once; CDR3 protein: CASDDGAGETQYF; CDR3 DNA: TGTGCCAGCGACGATGGGGCTGGAGAGACCCAGTACTTC
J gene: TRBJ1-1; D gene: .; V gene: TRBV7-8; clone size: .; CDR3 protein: CASSLAELPNTEAFF; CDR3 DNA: TGTGCCAGCAGCTTAGCGGAGTTACCCAACACTGAAGCTTTCTTT
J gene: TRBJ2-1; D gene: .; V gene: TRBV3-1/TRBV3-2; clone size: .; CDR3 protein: CASRQGGIQFF; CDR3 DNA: TGTGCCAGCAGACAGGGAGGGATACAGTTCTTC
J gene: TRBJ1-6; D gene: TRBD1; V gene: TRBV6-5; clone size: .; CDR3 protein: CASSRGQNNSPLHF; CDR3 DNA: TGTGCCAGCAGTAGGGGACAGAATAATTCACCCCTCCACTTT
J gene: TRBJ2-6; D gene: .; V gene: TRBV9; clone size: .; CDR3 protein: CASSVGAPGANVLTF; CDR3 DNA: TGTGCCAGCAGCGTAGGAGCTCCTGGGGCCAACGTCCTGACTTTC
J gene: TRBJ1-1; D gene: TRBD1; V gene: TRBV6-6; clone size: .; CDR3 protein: CASSPQGAGYTEAFF; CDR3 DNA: TGTGCCAGCAGTCCTCAGGGGGCCGGCTACACTGAAGCTTTCTTT